Shown below are 8 T cell receptor beta chains from a single sample sequenced in a study of cytomegalovirus exposure and HLA in healthy donors (dated 2017 in TCRdb). Library preparation used the immunoSEQ multiplex PCR assay. For the multiplex PCR, a mixture combining 60 forward primers for TCR Vbeta segments and 13 reverse primers for TCR Jbeta segments was used. TCRdb obtained this table from immuneACCESS and retained in-frame rearrangements with V and J assigned. These tables miss some clones; where compared with another copy, unresolved V genes account for less than half of the shortfall, and the remainder is unexplained. The sample records about 160,000 clones, about 73% of which are singletons. In total, the top ten clones hold 3.1% of the sample. Source material: PBMCs. The receptors derive from a woman aged 40 to 55 in good health and CMV-seronegative.

The rearrangement joins TRBV4-1 to TRBJ2-2, with a tentative D call TRBD1 (6 bases). V lost 2 bases and J lost 13, with 17 bases in between. The germline V gene has CDR1 MGHRA and CDR2 YSYEKL. CDR3 length equals 14 residues. CDR3 sequence: CASSQWTRNRVLFF. The CDR3 DNA sequence: TGCGCCAGCAGCCAATGGACTCGCAACAGGGTGCTGTTTTTT.

V usage is TRBV28 and J usage is TRBJ1-2, with 8 bases identical to TRBD1. This CDR3 has 15 residues. Looked up from germline, CDR1 is MDHEN and CDR2 is SYDVKM. The V and J ends lost 4 bases and 2 bases, in that order; junction bases with no gene match: 6. CDR3 loop: CASSSQGAVNYGYTF. The CDR3 region has the DNA TGTGCCAGCAGTTCTCAGGGGGCTGTAAACTATGGCTACACCTTC.

A single count supports this clone. The chain employs TRBV7-3 and TRBJ1-5; maybe TRBD1 (5 bases). The CDR3 has 14 residues. The V gene's germline CDR1 is SGHTA and CDR2 FQGTGA. Trimming pared 3 bases from V and 3 bases from J, leaving 9 bases between. Here the CDR3 reads CASSFGGDNQPQHF. The CDR3 bases are TGTGCCAGCAGCTTTGGAGGGGACAATCAGCCCCAGCATTTT.

This clone was picked up a small number of times. The CDR3 here is CASSLEGMPQFYEQYF. The DNA of the CDR3 is TGTGCCAGCAGCTTAGAGGGCATGCCACAATTCTACGAGCAGTACTTC. The V call is TRBV11-2, the J call TRBJ2-7; D not certain. This CDR3 is built from 16 residues. The V gene lost 0 bases and the J gene lost 3 bases, with 15 bases spanning the gap. Germline loops: CDR1 SGHAT, CDR2 FQNNGV.

A single count supports this clone. The chain has TRBV6-4 and TRBJ2-4, with TRBD1 matching 7 bases. Germline V gives CDR1 MRHNA, CDR2 SNTAGT. This CDR3 has 13 amino acids. Trimming at V came to 5 bases and at J to 7 bases, leaving 5 bases not matched to a gene. CDR3 in amino acids: CASSTGDGNIQYF. In DNA, the CDR3 is TGTGCCAGCAGTACAGGGGATGGTAACATTCAGTACTTC.

The chain carries TRBV6-6 and TRBJ1-5; D gene uncertain. This CDR3 has 13 amino acids. The V gene's germline CDR1 is MNHNY and CDR2 SVGAGI (reference sequence). The V and J ends lost 2 bases and 7 bases respectively, with 9 bases between them. The chain's CDR3 is CASSYIGWQPQHF. In DNA form, the CDR3 reads TGTGCCAGCAGTTACATCGGGTGGCAGCCCCAGCATTTT.

V gene TRBV10-1 combines with J gene TRBJ2-7, with TRBD1 matching over 11 bases. The CDR3 spans 15 residues. J was trimmed by 3 bases and V by 1 base; bases with no gene match: 2. CDR1 is WNHNN and CDR2 is SYGVQD in the germline V gene (reference sequence). CDR3 DNA sequence: TGCGCCAGCAGTGAGTTGGGACAGGGGGACTACGAGCAGTACTTC. Protein: CASSELGQGDYEQYF.

The CDR3 is CASSLVFGTAKGNEQFF. In DNA, the CDR3 is TGCGCCAGCAGCTTGGTATTCGGGACAGCAAAAGGAAATGAGCAGTTCTTC. This chain joins TRBV5-1 and TRBJ2-1; 7 nucleotides match TRBD1. The germline gives CDR1 SGHRS, CDR2 YFSETQ. This CDR3 has 17 amino acids. V lost 0 bases and J lost 7; bases outside the gene matches: 13.